This T cell receptor (beta chain) originates from a study of vaccination and CD4 T cells after COVID-19. Treatment reported: roughly ten-day PBMC culture with coronavirus spike peptide pools or control peptides (ViraFEST assay). About this clonotype: Antigen specificity is unknown.

Scientists ran DNA taken from cultured CD4+ T cells through the Oncomine TCR Beta short-read assay for sequencing. One entry per CDR3 protein, called by TCRdb with MiXCR from the PCR reads. Of about 17,000 distinct CDR3 sequences in the sample, more than 45% are singletons; the top ten hold 9.5% to 13%. Trimming took 6 bases from V and 0 from J, leaving 5 bases between them. CDR3 length equals 12 residues. CDR1 and CDR2 (germline): SNHLY, FYNNEI. Material: CD4+ T cells from blood, cultured in vitro. This TCR was recovered from a human donor who had recovered from COVID-19. The rearrangement uses TRBV2 and TRBJ2-5, with D hard to call. The DNA of the CDR3 is TGTGCCAGCAGACAGTACCAAGAGACCCAGTACTTC. Its translation: CASRQYQETQYF.